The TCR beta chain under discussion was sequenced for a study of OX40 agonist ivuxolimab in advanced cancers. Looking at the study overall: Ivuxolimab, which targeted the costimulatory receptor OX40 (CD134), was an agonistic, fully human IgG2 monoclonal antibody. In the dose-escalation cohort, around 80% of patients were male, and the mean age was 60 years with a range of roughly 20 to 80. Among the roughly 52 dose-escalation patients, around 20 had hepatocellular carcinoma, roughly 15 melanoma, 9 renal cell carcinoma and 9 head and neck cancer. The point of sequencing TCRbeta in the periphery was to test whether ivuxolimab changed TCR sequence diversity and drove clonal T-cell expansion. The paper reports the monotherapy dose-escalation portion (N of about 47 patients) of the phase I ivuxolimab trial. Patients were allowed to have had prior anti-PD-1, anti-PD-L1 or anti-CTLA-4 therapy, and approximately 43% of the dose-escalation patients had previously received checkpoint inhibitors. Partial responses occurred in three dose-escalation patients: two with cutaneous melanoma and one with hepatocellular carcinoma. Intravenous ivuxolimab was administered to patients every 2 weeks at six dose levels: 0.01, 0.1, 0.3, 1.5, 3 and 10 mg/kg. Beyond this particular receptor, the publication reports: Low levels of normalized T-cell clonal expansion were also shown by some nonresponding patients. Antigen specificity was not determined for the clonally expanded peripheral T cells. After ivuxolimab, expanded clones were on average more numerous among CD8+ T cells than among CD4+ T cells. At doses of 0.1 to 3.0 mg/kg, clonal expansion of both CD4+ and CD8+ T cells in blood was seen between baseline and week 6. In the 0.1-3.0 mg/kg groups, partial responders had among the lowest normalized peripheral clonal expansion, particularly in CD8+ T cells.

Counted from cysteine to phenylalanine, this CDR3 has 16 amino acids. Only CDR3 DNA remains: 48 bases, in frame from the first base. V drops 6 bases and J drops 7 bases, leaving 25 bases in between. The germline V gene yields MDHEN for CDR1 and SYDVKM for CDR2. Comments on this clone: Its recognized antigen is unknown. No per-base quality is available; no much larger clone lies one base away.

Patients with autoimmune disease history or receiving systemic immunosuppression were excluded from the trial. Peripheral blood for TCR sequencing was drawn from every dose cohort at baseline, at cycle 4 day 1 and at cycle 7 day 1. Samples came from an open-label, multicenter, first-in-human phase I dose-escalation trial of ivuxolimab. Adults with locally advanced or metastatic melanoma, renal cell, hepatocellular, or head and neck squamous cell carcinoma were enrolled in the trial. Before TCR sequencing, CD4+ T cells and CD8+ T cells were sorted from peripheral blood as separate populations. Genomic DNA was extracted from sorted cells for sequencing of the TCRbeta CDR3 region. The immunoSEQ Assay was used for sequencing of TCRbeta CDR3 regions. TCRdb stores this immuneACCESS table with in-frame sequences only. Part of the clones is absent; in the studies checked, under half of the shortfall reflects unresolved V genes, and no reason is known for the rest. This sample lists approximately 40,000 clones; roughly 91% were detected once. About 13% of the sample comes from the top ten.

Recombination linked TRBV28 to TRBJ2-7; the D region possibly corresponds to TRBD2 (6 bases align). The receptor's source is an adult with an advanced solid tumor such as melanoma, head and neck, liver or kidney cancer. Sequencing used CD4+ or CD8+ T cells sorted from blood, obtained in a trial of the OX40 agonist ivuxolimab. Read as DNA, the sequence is TGTGCCAGCAGCCGATGGGGGATTAGCGGCCCCCCGGAGCAGTACTTC. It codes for CASSRWGISGPPEQYF.